One sample yielded the 16 T cell receptor beta chains listed below, sequenced in a study of blood T cells in healthy people across ages. A second PCR, run for about 7 to 11 cycles, used a sample-barcoded 5' primer plus a J-beta primer mix. TCRdb re-called the 5' RACE reads through MiXCR, storing one row per CDR3 protein. The table lists roughly 1,100,000 distinct CDR3 sequences, about 23% of them singletons. These data were likewise used in another study, on T cells of mothers and their children.

The sequenced sample consisted of blood. The receptors stem from a girl between 2 and 10 years old in good health.

This chain links TRBV4-1 with TRBJ1-1; TRBD1 matches at 7 bases. The germline V gene has CDR1 MGHRA and CDR2 YSYEKL. V dropped 0 bases and J dropped 4; count of bases not matched to a gene: 5. The CDR3 contains 15 residues. The CDR3 sequence is CASSQETGEVTEAFF. The DNA for the CDR3 is TGCGCCAGCAGCCAAGAAACAGGGGAAGTCACTGAAGCTTTCTTT.

V is TRBV28 and J is TRBJ2-7; 12 bases align to TRBD2. With 4 bases clipped from V and 4 bases from J, the junction kept 8 bases outside the gene matches. The CDR3 has 16 amino acids. CDR1 and CDR2 (germline): MDHEN, SYDVKM. The CDR3 bases are TGTGCCAGCAGTTCGGTTTGGACTAGCGGGAAGTACGAGCAGTACTTC. This encodes CASSSVWTSGKYEQYF.

The V and J genes are TRBV5-1 and TRBJ2-3; no clear D gene. This CDR3 is 14 amino acids long. CDR1 and CDR2 from the germline V gene are SGHRS and YFSETQ. V lost 4 bases and J 1 base, leaving 10 bases between the germline ends. CDR3 in amino acids: CASSMEDRTDTQYF. The DNA for the CDR3 is TGCGCCAGCAGCATGGAAGACCGCACAGATACGCAGTATTTT.

This clonotype was counted only a few times. The rearrangement joins TRBV6-1 to TRBJ1-3, with no clear D. Looked up from germline, CDR1 is MNHNS and CDR2 is SASEGT. V was shortened by 4 bases and J by 4 bases, with 8 bases between the two germline ends. This CDR3 has 13 residues. DNA for the CDR3: TGTGCCAGCAGTGGGGATTACGGAAACACCATATATTTT. Translating it yields CASSGDYGNTIYF.

The chain couples TRBV11-2 to TRBJ2-3, with TRBD1 matching 12 bases. V shed 7 bases, J shed 4 bases, and the junction held 12 bases outside the gene matches. The germline V gene has CDR1 SGHAT and CDR2 FQNNGV. The CDR3 has 17 residues. The CDR3 nucleotides read TGTGCCAGCAAACCCATACCCGGGACAGGGGGCGCAGATACGCAGTATTTT. Translation: CASKPIPGTGGADTQYF.

This clonotype showed up just a few times. This chain connects TRBV20-1 to TRBJ2-4; the D gene is possibly TRBD1 (5 bases). Germline-derived CDR1 and CDR2 are DFQATT and SNEGSKA (reference sequence). V dropped 2 bases and J dropped 3 bases, with 11 bases sitting between them. There are 14 residues in the CDR3. The CDR3 loop reads CSARPSTDKNIQYF. As DNA, the CDR3 is TGCAGTGCTAGACCTTCGACAGACAAAAACATTCAGTACTTC.

The J gene is TRBJ1-5, the V gene TRBV6-1; no clear D gene. With 4 bases removed from V and 4 bases from J, the gap between germline ends came to 14 bases. The CDR3 is made up of 15 amino acids. Germline V gene sequence: CDR1 MNHNS, CDR2 SASEGT. CDR3 in amino acids: CASSASRGMNQPQHF. For the CDR3, the DNA is TGTGCCAGCAGTGCCTCACGGGGTATGAATCAGCCCCAGCATTTT.

This clonotype has a handful of counts. V gene TRBV15 combines with J gene TRBJ1-6; possibly TRBD1 for D (5 bases). V lost 1 base and J 0 bases, leaving 13 bases between the germline ends. The CDR3 has 18 residues. Germline CDR1 LNHNV, CDR2 YYDKDF (reference sequence). The CDR3 loop is CATSRGLGGASYNSPLHF. For the CDR3, the DNA is TGTGCCACCAGCAGAGGGCTGGGGGGAGCCTCCTATAATTCACCCCTCCACTTT.

The chain is built from TRBV29-1 and TRBJ1-2, with TRBD1 matching over 7 bases. The V gene's germline CDR1 is SQVTM and CDR2 ANQGSEA. Trimming cost V 3 bases and J 7 bases; bases outside gene matches: 5. This CDR3 has 12 amino acids. CDR3 residues: CSVEEGAAGYTF. For the CDR3, the DNA is TGCAGCGTTGAGGAGGGGGCGGCTGGCTACACCTTC.

The rearrangement uses TRBV19 and TRBJ2-1; D gene ambiguous. The assigned J gene may be wrong: the sequence end matches TRBJ2-5 better. This CDR3 is built from 13 residues. Germline loops: CDR1 LNHDA, CDR2 SQIVND (reference sequence). The CDR3 is CASSMGLLETQYF. In DNA form, the CDR3 reads TGTGCCAGTAGTATGGGGTTGTTGGAGACCCAGTACTTC.

This chain links TRBV29-1 with TRBJ1-1; no reliable D call. The CDR3 consists of 12 residues. V was shortened by 5 bases and J by 11 bases, with 18 bases between the two germline ends. Germline CDR1 SQVTM, CDR2 ANQGSEA. The CDR3: CSVNLRIDRAFF. As DNA, the CDR3 is TGCAGCGTTAATTTAAGAATTGATCGGGCTTTCTTT. The full variable domain, its missing parts supplied by reference TRBV29-1 and TRBJ1-1, is SAVISQKPSRDICQRGTSLTIQCQVDSQVTMMFWYRQQPGQSLTLIATANQGSEATYESGFVIDKFPISRPNLTFSTLTVSNMSPEDSSIYLCSVNLRIDRAFFGQGTRLTVV.

The chain links TRBV7-9 to TRBJ2-1; no clear D gene. Germline V gives CDR1 SEHNR, CDR2 FQNEAQ (reference sequence). V lost 5 bases, J lost 0 bases, and 11 bases lay in between. CDR3 length: 15 amino acids. The CDR3 sequence is CASSPPFSSYNEQFF. CDR3 bases: TGTGCCAGCAGCCCCCCCTTTAGCTCCTACAATGAGCAGTTCTTC. The complete variable domain, with remaining parts taken from reference TRBV7-9 and TRBJ2-1, reads DTGVSQNPRHKITKRGQNVTFRCDPISEHNRLYWYRQTLGQGPEFLTYFQNEAQLEKSRLLSDRFSAERPKGSFSTLEIQRTEQGDSAMYLCASSPPFSSYNEQFFGPGTRLTVL.

About this clonotype itself: An end of the junction differs from the germline gene, which may be a read error. This chain joins TRBV4-1 and TRBJ2-7; TRBD2 matches 9 bases. Germline assignment: CDR1 MGHRA and CDR2 YSYEKL. The CDR3 has 16 amino acids. CDR3 nucleotide sequence: TGCGCCAGCAGCCACCCGACTAGCGGTACCCTCAATGAGCAGTCCTTC. This codes for CASSHPTSGTLNEQSF.

The chain links TRBV7-2 to TRBJ1-4; no clear D gene. V lost 2 bases to trimming and J lost 6 bases, with 10 bases between them. CDR3 length: 14 amino acids. Germline-derived CDR1 and CDR2 are SGHTA and FQGNSA. The CDR3 region has the DNA TGTGCCAGCAGCTTAACGAACAGTCATGAAAAACTGTTTTTT. Its protein product is CASSLTNSHEKLFF. The complete variable domain, with remaining parts taken from reference TRBV7-2 and TRBJ1-4, reads GAGVSQSPSNKVTEKGKDVELRCDPISGHTALYWYRQSLGQGLEFLIYFQGNSAPDKSGLPSDRFSAERTGGSVSTLTIQRTQQEDSAVYLCASSLTNSHEKLFFGSGTQLSVL.

This clonotype was picked up a small number of times. V gene TRBV25-1 combines with J gene TRBJ2-7, with D possibly matching TRBD1 (5 bases). Trimming took 8 bases from V and 3 from J, leaving 11 bases between them. The CDR3 runs 12 residues. In germline, CDR1 is MGHDK, CDR2 SYGVNS. The CDR3 loop reads CASGHLGYEQYF. The CDR3 DNA sequence: TGTGCCAGCGGACATCTAGGCTACGAGCAGTACTTC.

V and J are TRBV3-1 and TRBJ2-1, with D unclear. The CDR3 spans 15 residues. The V end lost 1 base, the J end lost 4 bases, and 11 bases lay between the germline ends. CDR1 and CDR2 (germline): LGHDT, YNNKEL (reference sequence). CDR3 sequence (DNA): TGTGCCAGCAGCCAAGGAGGTTTAGGGTACAATGAGCAGTTCTTC. Translating it yields CASSQGGLGYNEQFF.